The 19 T cell receptor beta chains given below trace back to one sample, sequenced in a study of post-analysis software for immune sequencing data. Regarding the study as a whole: Included in a set of about five TRBV segments more frequent in patients than controls were TRBV5-6, TRBV5-1 and TRBV20-1.

These receptors' targets are unknown. Carried by the TCR beta cDNA libraries were unique molecular identifiers. In TCRdb, the PCR reads were re-called with MiXCR into one record per CDR3 protein. The data show 450,000 or so distinct CDR3 sequences, around 40% seen once. Sequencing input: blood. The receptors here all came from a girl aged 10 to 17 with multiple sclerosis.

V and J are TRBV28 and TRBJ2-5; 7 bases fit TRBD1. V was pared by 5 bases and J by 4 bases, with 1 base of the junction left unmatched. The germline CDR1 and CDR2 sequences are MDHEN and SYDVKM. The CDR3 covers 12 residues. CDR3 bases: TGTGCCAGCAGTCAGGGGGTAGAGACCCAGTACTTC. Translating gives CASSQGVETQYF.

V is TRBV2 and J is TRBJ1-5; no firm D call. The CDR3 extends over 14 amino acids. Trimming cost V 6 bases and J 4 bases, with 13 bases left between them. Germline assignment: CDR1 SNHLY and CDR2 FYNNEI. The CDR3 spells CASRSRVQNQPQHF. CDR3 DNA sequence: TGTGCCAGCAGATCGAGGGTTCAAAATCAGCCCCAGCATTTT.

CDR3 loop: CASSTQSSNTDTQYF. The DNA for the CDR3 is TGCGCCAGCAGCACACAGTCTTCTAACACAGATACGCAGTATTTT. The rearrangement links TRBV5-1 to TRBJ2-3; no reliable D call. V lost 4 bases, J lost 2 bases, and 14 bases lay in between. This CDR3 contains 15 residues. Germline values: CDR1 SGHRS, CDR2 YFSETQ.

The CDR3 loop is CASSLLAGPADTQYF. The DNA of the CDR3 is TGCGCCAGCAGCCTGCTAGCGGGCCCCGCAGATACGCAGTATTTT. V and J are TRBV5-1 and TRBJ2-3; 8 nucleotides match TRBD2. The V gene's germline CDR1 is SGHRS and CDR2 YFSETQ. With 4 bases clipped from V and 4 bases from J, the junction kept 8 bases outside the gene matches. This CDR3 contains 15 residues. The full variable domain, with the rest looked up from reference TRBV5-1 and TRBJ2-3, is KAGVTQTPRYLIKTRGQQVTLSCSPISGHRSVSWYQQTPGQGLQFLFEYFSETQRNKGNFPGRFSGRQFSNSRSEMNVSTLELGDSALYLCASSLLAGPADTQYFGPGTRLTVL.

V gene TRBV7-3 combines with J gene TRBJ2-3; TRBD2 matches 8 bases. Germline V lookup: CDR1 SGHTA, CDR2 FQGTGA. The ends lost 4 bases at V and 0 bases at J; junction bases unmatched: 9. This CDR3 contains 17 residues. CDR3 amino acids: CASSSGVAGISTDTQYF. In DNA, the CDR3 is TGTGCCAGCAGCTCAGGGGTAGCGGGGATAAGCACAGATACGCAGTATTTT.

The chain uses TRBV29-1 and TRBJ1-5; possibly TRBD1 for D (5 bases). This CDR3 is built from 14 residues. V shed 3 bases and J shed 5 bases, with 14 bases lying between them. CDR1 is SQVTM, CDR2 ANQGSEA, per germline. DNA for the CDR3: TGCAGCGTTGAGTGGGCGGGGGTCGATCAGCCCCAGCATTTT. This encodes CSVEWAGVDQPQHF.

This clonotype was counted between two and nine times. The rearrangement joins TRBV14 to TRBJ2-7; tentative D call: TRBD1 (6 bases). Deletions cut 5 bases from V and 0 bases from J, with 26 bases between. CDR1 and CDR2 (germline): SGHDN, FVKESK. CDR3 length: 19 residues. The CDR3 sequence is CASSATNTYRVKSSYEQYF. In nucleotides, the CDR3 is TGTGCCAGCAGCGCGACGAACACCTACAGGGTAAAGAGCTCCTACGAGCAGTACTTC. Together with reference TRBV14 and TRBJ2-7, the CDR3 gives the full variable domain: EAGVTQFPSHSVIEKGQTVTLRCDPISGHDNLYWYRRVMGKEIKFLLHFVKESKQDESGMPNNRFLAERTGGTYSTLKVQPAELEDSGVYFCASSATNTYRVKSSYEQYFGPGTRLTVT.

This clonotype was seen a handful of times. The genes are TRBV6-2 or TRBV6-3 and TRBJ2-5, with D maybe TRBD2 (5 bases). This CDR3 region has 12 residues. Trimming took 6 bases from V and 11 from J, leaving 16 bases between them. The germline CDR1 and CDR2 sequences are MNHEY and SVGEGT. The CDR3 DNA reads TGTGCCAGCAGGCCCCCCGGGGTTTGGCAGTACTTC. Protein product: CASRPPGVWQYF.

This clonotype showed up just a few times. CDR3 sequence reads: CSARGLLAGYNEQFF. The CDR3 coding sequence is TGCAGTGCTAGAGGCTTGCTAGCGGGGTACAATGAGCAGTTCTTC. The chain employs TRBV20-1 and TRBJ2-1; 9 positions agree with TRBD2. This CDR3 has 15 amino acids. After removal of 1 base from V and 4 bases from J, the junction contained 5 bases not matched to a gene. In germline, CDR1 is DFQATT, CDR2 SNEGSKA (reference sequence).

The chain couples TRBV5-1 to TRBJ2-1; D may be TRBD1 or TRBD2 (6 bases each). V was clipped by 7 bases and J by 5 bases, with 19 bases between them. This CDR3 spans 15 amino acids. CDR1 SGHRS and CDR2 YFSETQ come from the germline V gene. CDR3 residues: CASHLPGGPNNEQFF. The DNA of the CDR3 is TGCGCCAGCCACCTTCCTGGGGGGCCAAACAATGAGCAGTTCTTC.

This clonotype has only a few counts. The rearrangement joins TRBV11-3 to TRBJ2-1, with 10 positions matching TRBD2. This CDR3 spans 16 amino acids. Germline CDR1 is SGHNT and CDR2 is YENEEA. Unmatched junction bases numbered 10, after V lost 5 bases and J lost 6 bases. CDR3 sequence (DNA): TGTGCCAGCAGCCCGTGGAGCGGGAGGGCCAGCAATGAGCAGTTCTTC. It encodes CASSPWSGRASNEQFF.

The chain carries TRBV11-2 and TRBJ2-7; D possibly matches TRBD1 or TRBD2 (5 bases each). Per germline, CDR1 SGHAT and CDR2 FQNNGV. The V end was cut by 11 bases, the J end by 3 bases, with 20 bases between. The CDR3 runs 14 residues. The CDR3 bases are TGTGCCGGCAACCCCCGGGGCATAGGCTACGAGCAGTACTTC. Translated, it gives CAGNPRGIGYEQYF.

The genes are TRBV14 and TRBJ1-6; 7 bases agree with TRBD1. This CDR3 is 16 amino acids long. J gave up 8 bases and V 0 bases, and 7 bases lay outside the gene matches. CDR1 and CDR2 (germline): SGHDN, FVKESK. This CDR3 is CASSQESTGRYSPLHF. In nucleotides, the CDR3 is TGTGCCAGCAGCCAAGAGTCGACAGGGCGGTATTCACCCCTCCACTTT.

The chain is built from TRBV12-3 or TRBV12-4 and TRBJ2-7; 8 bases line up with TRBD2. V was pared by 3 bases and J by 4 bases, with 14 bases of the junction left unmatched. This CDR3 region has 17 residues. The CDR3 DNA is TGTGCCAGCAGTTTTTCGAGCGGGAGCAGTTTGGGATACGAGCAGTACTTC. Translated, it gives CASSFSSGSSLGYEQYF.

This clonotype turned up a few times. V and J are TRBV20-1 and TRBJ2-7; 14 nucleotides line up with TRBD2. There are 17 residues in the CDR3. Per the germline V gene, CDR1 is DFQATT and CDR2 is SNEGSKA (reference sequence). The V gene end was trimmed by 1 base and the J gene end by 5 bases; junction bases not matched to a gene: 10. The CDR3 nucleotides read TGCAGTGCTAGAGCCGGGACTAGCGGGAGCTCTGTCCACGAGCAGTACTTC. Translated, it gives CSARAGTSGSSVHEQYF.

V gene TRBV20-1 combines with J gene TRBJ2-1; 9 bases align to TRBD2. The CDR3 loop spans 16 amino acids. With 6 bases clipped from V and 0 bases from J, the junction kept 9 bases outside the gene matches. Germline values: CDR1 DFQATT, CDR2 SNEGSKA (reference sequence). DNA for the CDR3: TGCAGTGCCCTGGGGACTAGCCTGAGCTCCTACAATGAGCAGTTCTTC. Translation: CSALGTSLSSYNEQFF.

The chain employs TRBV28 and TRBJ1-6; 7 bases fit TRBD1. Germline-derived CDR1 and CDR2 are MDHEN and SYDVKM. V was clipped by 2 bases and J by 7 bases; unmatched bases: 17. CDR3 length equals 19 residues. The CDR3 reads CASSLRQGGWGSWNSPLHF. The CDR3, as DNA: TGTGCCAGCAGTTTACGCCAAGGGGGCTGGGGTTCGTGGAATTCACCCCTCCACTTT.

This clonotype was seen a handful of times. The chain carries TRBV12-3 or TRBV12-4 and TRBJ2-2, with D unclear. V was pared by 8 bases and J by 6 bases, with 13 bases between. The CDR3 covers 13 residues. The CDR3 DNA reads as TGTGCCAGCCGGGCCCTAGGCCCCGGGGAGCTGTTTTTT. Protein: CASRALGPGELFF.

The chain uses TRBV10-3 and TRBJ1-1; D remains ambiguous. Germline CDR1 ENHRY, CDR2 SYGVKD. Trimming left V 2 bases short and J 1 base short, with 11 bases between. The CDR3 extends over 15 amino acids. The CDR3 DNA reads as TGTGCCATCAGTGAGCAAACCCGTAGGAACACTGAAGCTTTCTTT. Amino acid sequence: CAISEQTRRNTEAFF.